This TCR beta chain originates from a study of blood T cell repertoires in COVID-19. Study-level information: Italy, Spain and the United States were the sources of the convalescent and acute COVID-19 samples. Sample material is recorded as cDNA or gDNA derived from T cells, B-cell-depleted T cells, or PBMCs.

This clone came up once. As originally analysed: Nucleated cell number was recorded as an estimate derived from reference gene primer amplification. TCRdb's copy holds only in-frame clones and misses some; the assay was immunoSEQ multiplex PCR. V and J calls and clone size come straight from that table; D and trimming were deduced from the DNA. This sample has 150,000 to 200,000 clones; more than 75% occur once, and the top ten carry roughly 2.6%. CDR1 and CDR2 from the germline V gene are SGHNT and YENEEA. Trimming stripped 0 bases from V and 4 bases from J, with 6 bases between. This CDR3 has 13 amino acids.

The sample comprised peripheral blood. This receptor was obtained from a middle-aged man with active or convalescent COVID-19. The gene calls are TRBV11-3 and TRBJ1-1; D is unresolved. The CDR3 coding sequence is TGTGCCAGCAGCTTAGAAACGGGCACTGAAGCTTTCTTT. Translated, it gives CASSLETGTEAFF.